The 24 T cell receptor beta chains reported below all come from one sample, sequenced in a study of blood T cell repertoires in COVID-19. Assay: immunoSEQ multiplex PCR; the TCRdb copy retains only in-frame clones and omits some. The profile shows around 60,000 clones, about 79% of them singletons. Material for sequencing was peripheral blood. Receptor source: a woman between 55 and 75 years old with acute or convalescent COVID-19.

The chain recombines TRBV21-1 with TRBJ1-2; no DNA check was done on the table's D call, TRBD1. TRBV21-1 is a pseudogene. The CDR3 runs 20 residues. In DNA form, the CDR3 reads TGTGCCAGCAGCTTAAAAAATTGGCCGGGAAGGGACAGGAGAAACTATGGCTACACCTTC. Its translation: CASSLKNWPGRDRRNYGYTF.

The chain links TRBV30 to TRBJ2-2; 9 positions agree with TRBD1. J was trimmed by 1 base and V by 3 bases; bases with no gene match: 0. Per the germline V gene, CDR1 is GTSNPN and CDR2 is SVGIG (reference sequence). The CDR3 contains 14 residues. The CDR3 protein is CAWRGQGNTGELFF. Here the CDR3 DNA reads TGTGCCTGGAGGGGACAGGGGAACACCGGGGAGCTGTTTTTT.

Only one count was recorded for this clone. This chain joins TRBV7-4 and TRBJ1-5, with TRBD1 identical over 7 bases. In germline, CDR1 is SGHVT, CDR2 SQSDAQ. V lost 7 bases to trimming and J lost 3 bases; unmatched junction nucleotides: 9. The CDR3 runs to 15 residues. CDR3 sequence: CASNPLRGFNQPQHF. The CDR3 nucleotides read TGTGCCAGCAATCCACTCAGGGGGTTCAATCAGCCCCAGCATTTT.

The CDR3 loop is CASSSTGTSGGDEQYF. The CDR3 bases are TGTGCCAGCAGCTCGACAGGGACTAGCGGGGGAGACGAGCAGTACTTC. The chain is built from TRBV7-6 and TRBJ2-7; 14 nucleotides line up with TRBD2. The CDR3 length is 16 residues. V trimming: 4 bases; J trimming: 5 bases; junction bases outside the gene matches: 7. The germline gives CDR1 SGHVS, CDR2 FNYEAQ.

The chain couples TRBV7-6 to TRBJ2-1, with TRBD2 matching 9 bases. Per the germline V gene, CDR1 is SGHVS and CDR2 is FNYEAQ. Losses at the gene ends were 5 bases for V and 4 bases for J; bases not matched to a gene: 6. The CDR3 totals 15 residues. This CDR3 is CASSRTSGFYNEQFF. In nucleotides, the CDR3 is TGTGCCAGCAGCCGAACTAGCGGGTTTTACAATGAGCAGTTCTTC.

The chain combines TRBV6-6 with TRBJ1-1, with TRBD1 matching 8 bases. V lost 6 bases and J lost 0; bases outside the gene matches: 9. CDR1 MNHNY and CDR2 SVGAGI come from the germline V gene (reference sequence). The CDR3 has 16 amino acids. The CDR3 reads CASSPGTGIMNTEAFF. The CDR3 coding sequence is TGTGCCAGCAGCCCCGGGACAGGTATAATGAACACTGAAGCTTTCTTT.

This clone was observed a few times. This sequence joins TRBV18 and TRBJ2-2; 7 nucleotides match TRBD2. Germline trimming cut 1 base from V and 5 bases from J; bases unmatched to any gene: 4. Per the germline V gene, CDR1 is KGHSH and CDR2 is LQKENI. This CDR3 is 15 amino acids long. CDR3 region: CASSPQRGGTGELFF. In nucleotides, the CDR3 is TGTGCCAGCTCACCACAACGCGGGGGAACCGGGGAGCTGTTTTTT.

The chain carries TRBV6-5 and TRBJ1-5, with TRBD1 as a possible D gene (6 bases). CDR1 is MNHEY and CDR2 is SVGAGI in the germline V gene. CDR3 length: 13 amino acids. Deletions cut 5 bases from V and 7 bases from J, with 12 bases between. The CDR3 protein is CASSTGLDQPQHF. The CDR3 DNA reads TGTGCCAGCAGTACAGGGCTTGACCAGCCCCAGCATTTT.

The V call is TRBV11-2, the J call TRBJ2-7, with 7 bases matching TRBD1. The V and J ends lost 5 bases and 7 bases, in that order; junction bases with no gene match: 8. This CDR3 has 13 amino acids. CDR1 is SGHAT and CDR2 is FQNNGV in the germline V gene. In nucleotides, the CDR3 is TGTGCCAGCAGCGCAGGGACAGCCTTGGAGCAGTACTTC. Its protein is CASSAGTALEQYF.

This chain connects TRBV3-1 (or the pseudogene TRBV3-2) to TRBJ1-2; D call uncertain. The CDR3 extends over 15 amino acids. Germline values: CDR1 LGHDT, CDR2 YNNKEL (reference sequence). Deletions cut 1 base from V and 3 bases from J, with 12 bases between. CDR3 sequence: CASSQVYGGDYGYTF. The DNA of the CDR3 is TGTGCCAGCAGCCAAGTATATGGCGGGGACTATGGCTACACCTTC.

The rearrangement links TRBV5-1 to TRBJ1-2, with TRBD1 identical over 7 bases. The CDR3 spans 14 residues. CDR1 is SGHRS and CDR2 is YFSETQ in the germline V gene. Germline trimming cut 1 base from V and 5 bases from J; bases unmatched to any gene: 5. CDR3 in DNA: TGCGCCAGCAGCTTGACAGGGGCAGGGTATGGCTACACCTTC. This codes for CASSLTGAGYGYTF.

The V call is TRBV3-1 (or the pseudogene TRBV3-2), the J call TRBJ2-5; the D is unclear. Germline values: CDR1 LGHDT, CDR2 YNNKEL (reference sequence). V was shortened by 4 bases and J by 4 bases, with 10 bases between the two germline ends. The CDR3 totals 13 residues. The DNA of the CDR3 is TGTGCCAGCAGCCCCCTCAGTACAGAGACCCAGTACTTC. The encoded protein is CASSPLSTETQYF.

A note on this clone: Germline and junction disagree at one end, which may indicate a read error. The chain has TRBV15 and TRBJ1-4; 10 positions match TRBD1. CDR3 length: 14 amino acids. In germline, CDR1 is LNHNV, CDR2 YYDKDF (reference sequence). The CDR3 nucleotides are TGTGCCACCAGCAGGGGGGGACAGGGGACACGGGCAGATTTT. Residues: CATSRGGQGTRADF.

The chain uses TRBV5-1 and TRBJ2-7; 8 nucleotides line up with TRBD1. Unmatched junction bases numbered 4, after V lost 2 bases and J lost 0 bases. From germline, CDR1 is SGHRS and CDR2 YFSETQ. The CDR3 is 15 amino acids. The CDR3 region is CASSFGQGTSYEQYF. In DNA form, the CDR3 reads TGCGCCAGCAGCTTCGGACAGGGAACCTCCTACGAGCAGTACTTC.

The gene calls are TRBV7-6 and TRBJ1-1; 7 bases fit TRBD1. This CDR3 is built from 14 residues. The ends lost 5 bases at V and 5 bases at J; junction bases unmatched: 8. CDR1 is SGHVS, CDR2 FNYEAQ, per germline. CDR3 sequence (DNA): TGTGCCAGCAGCAGTACAGGGGCTAGGACTGAAGCTTTCTTT. Its protein is CASSSTGARTEAFF.

J is TRBJ1-2 and V is TRBV3-1 (or the pseudogene TRBV3-2); tentatively, D is TRBD1 (5 bases). Between the trimmed V and J ends, which lost 4 bases and 0 bases, there was a span of 9 bases. The CDR3 has 14 residues. Germline loops: CDR1 LGHDT, CDR2 YNNKEL (reference sequence). The DNA for the CDR3 is TGTGCCAGCAGCCTTAAGACAGCTAACTATGGCTACACCTTC. Residues: CASSLKTANYGYTF.

This clone was recorded a few times. V gene TRBV5-1 combines with J gene TRBJ1-2; 9 nucleotides agree with TRBD1. This CDR3 has 14 residues. Trimming took 4 bases from V and 9 from J; bases not matched to a gene: 10. Germline V gene lookup returns CDR1 SGHRS and CDR2 YFSETQ. CDR3 in amino acids: CASSIGQGRVSYTF. Here the CDR3 DNA reads TGCGCCAGCAGCATCGGACAGGGGAGGGTTAGCTACACCTTC.

V and J are TRBV2 and TRBJ1-6; a possible D gene is TRBD1 (5 bases). This CDR3 spans 14 amino acids. Trimming shortened V by 4 bases and J by 8 bases, and 12 bases separated the two germline ends. The V gene's germline CDR1 is SNHLY and CDR2 FYNNEI. The CDR3 here is CASSAGLGDSPLHF. DNA for the CDR3: TGTGCCAGCAGTGCGGGACTCGGCGATTCACCCCTCCACTTT.

V is TRBV29-1 and J is TRBJ2-3; TRBD1 aligns across 9 bases. V shed 3 bases and J 2 bases; nucleotides not matched to a gene: 9. This CDR3 has 16 residues. Germline loops: CDR1 SQVTM, CDR2 ANQGSEA. DNA of the CDR3: TGCAGCGTTGACACGGGACAGGGCTTTCCCACAGATACGCAGTATTTT. It codes for CSVDTGQGFPTDTQYF.

The V call is TRBV5-4, the J call TRBJ1-1, with 7 bases that match TRBD1. The CDR3 is made up of 14 amino acids. Germline V CDR1 and CDR2: SGHNT, YYREEE (reference sequence). V lost 5 bases to trimming and J lost 5 bases; unmatched junction nucleotides: 9. The CDR3 DNA reads TGTGCCAGCAGTCGACAGGGTGAGGGGACTGAAGCTTTCTTT. It specifies CASSRQGEGTEAFF.

The chain uses TRBV10-1 and TRBJ1-1; D is unclear. Per the germline V gene, CDR1 is WNHNN and CDR2 is SYGVQD (reference sequence). The V gene lost 4 bases and the J gene lost 7 bases, with 10 bases spanning the gap. The CDR3 covers 12 residues. The CDR3 protein is CASSVQGGEAFF. The CDR3, as DNA: TGCGCCAGCAGTGTACAAGGCGGTGAAGCTTTCTTT.

J is TRBJ1-6 and V is TRBV7-3; weak D call: TRBD1 (5 bases). V was pared by 2 bases and J by 6 bases, with 17 bases between. This CDR3 has 17 amino acids. The germline gives CDR1 SGHTA, CDR2 FQGTGA. The CDR3 nucleotides read TGTGCCAGCAGCTTACAGGGCAGGGAGGGGAGTAATTCACCCCTCCACTTT. As protein: CASSLQGREGSNSPLHF.

This chain links TRBV7-2 with TRBJ2-7; 14 positions agree with TRBD2. The trim removed 8 bases at V and 3 bases at J, leaving 6 bases unmatched. Germline V lookup: CDR1 SGHTA, CDR2 FQGNSA. CDR3 length: 15 amino acids. CDR3 amino acids: CASRRTSGGIYEQYF. DNA for the CDR3: TGTGCCAGCCGTCGGACTAGCGGGGGGATCTACGAGCAGTACTTC. The entire variable domain, with the rest obtained from reference TRBV7-2 and TRBJ2-7, is as follows: GAGVSQSPSNKVTEKGKDVELRCDPISGHTALYWYRQSLGQGLEFLIYFQGNSAPDKSGLPSDRFSAERTGGSVSTLTIQRTQQEDSAVYLCASRRTSGGIYEQYFGPGTRLTVT.

V gene TRBV6-6 combines with J gene TRBJ1-2; the match to TRBD1 covers 7 bases. This CDR3 comprises 15 residues. Germline CDR1 and CDR2: MNHNY and SVGAGI (reference sequence). With V trimmed by 6 bases and J by 1 base, 8 bases remained unmatched. The CDR3 loop is CASRFGQASNYGYTF. The CDR3 DNA follows: TGTGCCAGCAGATTCGGACAGGCGAGTAACTATGGCTACACCTTC.